Listed here are 5 T cell receptor beta chains from one sample, sequenced in a study of blood T cell repertoires in COVID-19. Sequenced by immunoSEQ multiplex PCR; TCRdb stores in-frame clones only, minus some. The sample has fewer than 300,000 clones; 90% to 95% are singletons. The sample comprised peripheral blood. The receptors were gathered from a woman in her 30s with COVID-19, enrolled during active disease.

The chain couples TRBV6-5 to TRBJ2-7; D may be TRBD2 (6 bases). V lost 2 bases and J 3 bases, leaving 14 bases between the germline ends. This CDR3 comprises 15 residues. Germline V CDR1 and CDR2: MNHEY, SVGAGI. In nucleotides, the CDR3 is TGTGCCAGCAGTTACGGGACTGGTGTTCACTACGAGCAGTACTTC. It translates to CASSYGTGVHYEQYF.

The CDR3 sequence is CATSDGSGQPQHF. The CDR3 nucleotides are TGTGCCACCAGTGATGGGTCGGGTCAGCCCCAGCATTTT. The chain links TRBV24-1 to TRBJ1-5; D uncertain. V was cut by 3 bases and J by 6 bases, with 8 bases left in between. This CDR3 is built from 13 residues. The germline V gene has CDR1 KGHDR and CDR2 SFDVKD.

This rearrangement joins TRBV7-8 to TRBJ1-5; TRBD1 aligns across 12 bases. Germline lookup yields CDR1 SGHVS and CDR2 FQNEAQ. The CDR3 contains 16 residues. V was clipped by 1 base and J by 4 bases; unmatched bases: 2. CDR3 DNA sequence: TGTGCCAGCAGCTTAGGGGACAGGGGGCAAAATCAGCCCCAGCATTTT. Amino acid sequence: CASSLGDRGQNQPQHF.

The rearrangement uses TRBV6-1 and TRBJ1-6; 11 nucleotides align to TRBD1. The CDR3 covers 15 residues. The germline gives CDR1 MNHNS, CDR2 SASEGT. V shed 3 bases, J shed 10 bases, and the junction held 5 bases outside the gene matches. The CDR3 here is CASSEGQGVGSPLHF. The CDR3 DNA sequence: TGTGCCAGCAGTGAGGGACAGGGGGTAGGATCACCCCTCCACTTT.

This rearrangement joins TRBV27 to TRBJ2-7; 9 bases map to TRBD1. The J segment lost 5 bases and the V segment lost 1 base, leaving 3 bases of the junction unmatched. This CDR3 region has 14 residues. Germline CDR1 reads MNHEY; CDR2 reads SMNVEV (reference sequence). The CDR3 region has the DNA TGTGCCAGCAGTTTATGGACAGGGGACGACGAGCAGTACTTC. It translates to CASSLWTGDDEQYF.